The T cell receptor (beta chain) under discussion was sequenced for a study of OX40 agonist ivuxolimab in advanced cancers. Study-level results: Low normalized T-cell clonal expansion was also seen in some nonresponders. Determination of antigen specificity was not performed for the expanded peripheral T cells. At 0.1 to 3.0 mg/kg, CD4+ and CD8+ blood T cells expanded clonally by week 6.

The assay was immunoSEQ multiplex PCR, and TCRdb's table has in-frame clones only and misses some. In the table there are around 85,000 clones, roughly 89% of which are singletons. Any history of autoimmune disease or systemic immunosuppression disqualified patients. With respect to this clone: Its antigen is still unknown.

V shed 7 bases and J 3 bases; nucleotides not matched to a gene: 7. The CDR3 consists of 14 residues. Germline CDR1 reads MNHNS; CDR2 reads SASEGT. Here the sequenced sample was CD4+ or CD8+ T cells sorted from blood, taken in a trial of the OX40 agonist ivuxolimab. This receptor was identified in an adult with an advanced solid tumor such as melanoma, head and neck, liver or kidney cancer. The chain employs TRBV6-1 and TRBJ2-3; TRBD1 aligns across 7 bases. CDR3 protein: CASILQGRTDTQYF. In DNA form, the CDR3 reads TGTGCCAGCATACTACAGGGGCGAACAGATACGCAGTATTTT.